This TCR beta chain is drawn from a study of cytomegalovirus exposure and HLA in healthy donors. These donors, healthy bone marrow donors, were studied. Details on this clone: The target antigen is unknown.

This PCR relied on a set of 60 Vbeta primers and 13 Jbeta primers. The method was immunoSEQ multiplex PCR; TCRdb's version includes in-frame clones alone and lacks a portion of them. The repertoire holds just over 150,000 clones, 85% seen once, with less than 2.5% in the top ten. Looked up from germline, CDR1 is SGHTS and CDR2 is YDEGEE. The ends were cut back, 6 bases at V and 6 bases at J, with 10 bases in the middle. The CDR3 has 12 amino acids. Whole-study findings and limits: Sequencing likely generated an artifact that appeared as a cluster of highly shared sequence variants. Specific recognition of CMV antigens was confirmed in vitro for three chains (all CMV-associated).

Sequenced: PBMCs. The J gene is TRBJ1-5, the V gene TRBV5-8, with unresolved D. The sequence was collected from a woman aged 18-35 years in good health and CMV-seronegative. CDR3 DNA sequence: TGTGCCAGCACCGGAGGGAGTCAGCCCCAGCATTTT. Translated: CASTGGSQPQHF.